This T cell receptor beta chain was obtained from a study of identifying expanded T cells in peripheral blood. Germline V gene sequence: CDR1 SNHLY, CDR2 FYNNEI. V was pared by 6 bases and J by 7 bases, with 6 bases of the junction left unmatched. This CDR3 region has 15 residues. TCRdb keeps only in-frame clones here, not all; method: immunoSEQ multiplex PCR. This sample carries approximately 79,000 clones, roughly 88% of them seen once, and the ten largest clones take over 2.5%. V usage is TRBV2 and J usage is TRBJ2-1, with 13 bases lining up with TRBD2. This clonotype originated in a person between 18 and 75 years old in good health. What was sequenced was blood. The CDR3 region is CASSELAGGRNEQFF. CDR3 DNA: TGTGCCAGCAGCGAACTAGCGGGAGGGCGGAATGAGCAGTTCTTC.